This TCR beta chain was identified during a study of shared clonotypes between healthy human individuals. Using immunoSEQ multiplex PCR, the repertoire was profiled, and TCRdb retains in-frame clones only, with some absent. In the table there are about 490,000 clones, 70% to 85% of which are singletons. This CDR3 is 15 amino acids long. After removal of 9 bases from V and 8 bases from J, the junction contained 12 bases not matched to a gene. Germline CDR1 and CDR2: WNHNN and SYGVQD (reference sequence). This clone was seen just once. V gene TRBV10-1 combines with J gene TRBJ2-1, with 11 bases aligning to TRBD2. The sequenced material came from PBMCs. The TCR was taken from a woman aged 40-49 years in good health. Some clones in this sample may be carry-over from other donors' samples. The CDR3 reads CASPGLAGGLDEQFF. DNA for the CDR3: TGCGCCAGTCCCGGTTTAGCGGGAGGGCTCGATGAGCAGTTCTTC.